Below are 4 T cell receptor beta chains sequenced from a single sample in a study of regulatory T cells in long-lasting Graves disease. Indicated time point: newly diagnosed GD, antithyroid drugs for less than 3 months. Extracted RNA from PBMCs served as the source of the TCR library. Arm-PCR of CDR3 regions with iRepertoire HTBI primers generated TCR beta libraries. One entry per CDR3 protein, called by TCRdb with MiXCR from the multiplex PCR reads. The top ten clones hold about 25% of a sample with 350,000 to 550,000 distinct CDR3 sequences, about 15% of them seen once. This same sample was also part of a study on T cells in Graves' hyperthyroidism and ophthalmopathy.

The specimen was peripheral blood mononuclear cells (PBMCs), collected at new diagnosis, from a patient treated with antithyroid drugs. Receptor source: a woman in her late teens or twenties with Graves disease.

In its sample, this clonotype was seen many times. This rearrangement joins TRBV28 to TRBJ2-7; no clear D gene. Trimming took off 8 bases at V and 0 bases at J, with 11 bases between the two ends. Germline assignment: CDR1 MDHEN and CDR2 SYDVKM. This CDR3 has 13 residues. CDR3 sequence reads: CASRLGSSYEQYF. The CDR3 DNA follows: TGTGCCAGCCGTCTCGGGTCCTCCTACGAGCAGTACTTC. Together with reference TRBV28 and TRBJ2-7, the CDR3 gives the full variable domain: DVKVTQSSRYLVKRTGEKVFLECVQDMDHENMFWYRQDPGLGLRLIYFSYDVKMKEKGDIPEGYSVSREKKERFSLILESASTNQTSMYLCASRLGSSYEQYFGPGTRLTVT.

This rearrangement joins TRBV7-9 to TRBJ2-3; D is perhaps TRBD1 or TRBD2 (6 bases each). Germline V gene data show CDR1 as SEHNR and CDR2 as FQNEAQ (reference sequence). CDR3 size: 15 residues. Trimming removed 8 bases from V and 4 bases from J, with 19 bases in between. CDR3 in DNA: TGTGCCAGCGGGGGGACAACCTCAGTCTCAGATACGCAGTATTTT. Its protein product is CASGGTTSVSDTQYF. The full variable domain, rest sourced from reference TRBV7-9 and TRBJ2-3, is DTGVSQNPRHKITKRGQNVTFRCDPISEHNRLYWYRQTLGQGPEFLTYFQNEAQLEKSRLLSDRFSAERPKGSFSTLEIQRTEQGDSAMYLCASGGTTSVSDTQYFGPGTRLTVL.

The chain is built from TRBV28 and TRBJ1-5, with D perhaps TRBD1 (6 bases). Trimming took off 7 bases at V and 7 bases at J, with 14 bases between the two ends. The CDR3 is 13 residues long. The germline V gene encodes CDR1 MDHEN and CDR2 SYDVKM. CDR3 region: CASKILTGQPQHF. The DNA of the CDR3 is TGTGCCAGCAAGATCTTGACAGGCCAGCCCCAGCATTTT.

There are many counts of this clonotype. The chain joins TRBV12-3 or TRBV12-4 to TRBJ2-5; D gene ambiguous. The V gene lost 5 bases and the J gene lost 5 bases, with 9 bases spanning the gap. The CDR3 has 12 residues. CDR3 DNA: TGTGCCAGCAGTGCGGCCTCCGAGACCCAGTACTTC. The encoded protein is CASSAASETQYF.